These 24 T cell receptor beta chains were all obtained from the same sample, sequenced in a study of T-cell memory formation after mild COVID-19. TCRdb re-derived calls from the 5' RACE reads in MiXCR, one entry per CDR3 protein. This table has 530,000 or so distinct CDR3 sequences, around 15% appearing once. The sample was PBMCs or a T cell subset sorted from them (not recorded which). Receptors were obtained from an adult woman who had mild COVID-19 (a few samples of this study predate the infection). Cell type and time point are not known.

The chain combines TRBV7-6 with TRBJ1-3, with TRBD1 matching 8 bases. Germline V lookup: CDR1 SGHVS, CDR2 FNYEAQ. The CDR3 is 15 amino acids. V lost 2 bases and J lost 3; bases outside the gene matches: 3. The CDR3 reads CASSLQGASGNTIYF. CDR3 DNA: TGTGCCAGCAGCTTACAGGGGGCGAGTGGAAACACCATATATTTT.

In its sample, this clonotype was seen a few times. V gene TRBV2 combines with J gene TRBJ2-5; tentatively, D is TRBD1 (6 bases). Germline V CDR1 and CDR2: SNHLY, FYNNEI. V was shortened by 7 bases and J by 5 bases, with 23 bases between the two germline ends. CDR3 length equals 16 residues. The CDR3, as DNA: TGTGCCAGCAAGCCGATCCCTGGCAGGGGCCGGGAGACCCAGTACTTC. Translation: CASKPIPGRGRETQYF.

Written as DNA, the CDR3 is TGTGCCAGCAGCTTAGCAATCTGGGGCAGGCAAGAGACCCAGTACTTC. This encodes CASSLAIWGRQETQYF. This chain links TRBV7-2 with TRBJ2-5, with D perhaps matching TRBD1 (5 bases). Trimming left V 0 bases short and J 2 bases short, with 13 bases between. Germline V gene lookup returns CDR1 SGHTA and CDR2 FQGNSA. The CDR3 has 16 amino acids.

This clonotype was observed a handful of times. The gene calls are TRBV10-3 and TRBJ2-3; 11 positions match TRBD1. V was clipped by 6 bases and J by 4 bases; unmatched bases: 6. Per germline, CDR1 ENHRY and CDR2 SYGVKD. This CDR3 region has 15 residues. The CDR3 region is CAIRDGQGAADTQYF. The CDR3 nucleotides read TGTGCCATCAGGGATGGACAGGGGGCCGCAGATACGCAGTATTTT.

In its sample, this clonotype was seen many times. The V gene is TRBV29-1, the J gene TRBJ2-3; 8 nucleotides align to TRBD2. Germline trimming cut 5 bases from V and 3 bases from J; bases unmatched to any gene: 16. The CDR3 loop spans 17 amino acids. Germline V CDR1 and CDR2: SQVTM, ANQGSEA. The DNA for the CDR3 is TGCAGCGTTAACTTTTTGGGGAAGCGGGAGAGGACAGATACGCAGTATTTT. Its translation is CSVNFLGKRERTDTQYF.

The CDR3 is CASSHPVSGGFYEQYF. CDR3 nucleotide sequence: TGCGCCAGCAGCCACCCCGTTAGCGGGGGGTTTTACGAGCAGTACTTC. V is TRBV4-1 and J is TRBJ2-7, with 10 positions matching TRBD2. From germline, CDR1 is MGHRA and CDR2 YSYEKL. J was trimmed by 4 bases and V by 3 bases; bases with no gene match: 9. There are 16 residues in the CDR3.

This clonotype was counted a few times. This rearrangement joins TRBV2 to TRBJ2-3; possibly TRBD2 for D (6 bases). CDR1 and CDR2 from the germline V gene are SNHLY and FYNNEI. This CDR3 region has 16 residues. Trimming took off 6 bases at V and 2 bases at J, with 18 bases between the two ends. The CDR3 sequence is CASRGRDSKFTDTQYF. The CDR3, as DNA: TGTGCCAGCAGAGGCCGGGACTCGAAGTTCACAGATACGCAGTATTTT.

For the CDR3, the DNA is TGCGCCAGCCGGTCGGCAGGGTCATTGTCAGATACGCAGTATTTT. Translated, it gives CASRSAGSLSDTQYF. This chain connects TRBV4-3 to TRBJ2-3, with D tentatively TRBD1 (5 bases). V was cut by 8 bases and J by 4 bases, with 19 bases left in between. The germline CDR1 and CDR2 sequences are LGHNA and YSLEER. This CDR3 spans 15 amino acids.

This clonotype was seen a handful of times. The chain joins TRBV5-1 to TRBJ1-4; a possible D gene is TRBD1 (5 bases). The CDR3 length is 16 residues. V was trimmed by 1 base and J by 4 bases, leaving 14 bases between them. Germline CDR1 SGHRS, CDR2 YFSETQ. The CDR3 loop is CASSLSSGTVNEKLFF. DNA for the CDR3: TGCGCCAGCAGCTTGTCTTCCGGGACGGTTAATGAAAAACTGTTTTTT.

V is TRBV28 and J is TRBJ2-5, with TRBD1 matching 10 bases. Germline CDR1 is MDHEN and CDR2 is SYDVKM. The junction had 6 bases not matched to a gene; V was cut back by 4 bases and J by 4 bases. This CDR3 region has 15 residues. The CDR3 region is CASSWGQGNLETQYF. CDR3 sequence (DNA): TGTGCCAGCAGTTGGGGACAGGGGAATCTAGAGACCCAGTACTTC.

CDR3 sequence (DNA): TGCAGTGCTACGGGACTAGCGGAGCAGTTCTTC. Amino acid sequence: CSATGLAEQFF. The chain carries TRBV20-1 and TRBJ2-1, with 10 bases lining up with TRBD2. The CDR3 is 11 amino acids. The V segment lost 4 bases and the J segment 10 bases; nucleotides outside the gene matches: 1. CDR1 is DFQATT and CDR2 is SNEGSKA in the germline V gene (reference sequence).

This CDR3 is CASTSGTGFRHEAFF. Written as DNA, the CDR3 is TGTGCCAGCACCTCCGGGACAGGGTTTCGTCATGAAGCTTTCTTT. The V and J genes are TRBV2 and TRBJ1-1; 9 bases align to TRBD1. Germline lookup yields CDR1 SNHLY and CDR2 FYNNEI. V dropped 7 bases and J dropped 7; count of bases not matched to a gene: 13. The CDR3 loop spans 15 amino acids.

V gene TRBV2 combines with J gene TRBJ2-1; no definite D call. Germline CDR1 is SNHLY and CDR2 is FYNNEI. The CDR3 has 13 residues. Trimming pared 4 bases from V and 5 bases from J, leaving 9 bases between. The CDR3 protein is CASSVRINNEQFF. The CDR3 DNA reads TGTGCCAGCAGTGTTCGGATTAACAATGAGCAGTTCTTC. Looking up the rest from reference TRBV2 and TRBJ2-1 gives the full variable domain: EPEVTQTPSHQVTQMGQEVILRCVPISNHLYFYWYRQILGQKVEFLVSFYNNEISEKSEIFDDQFSVERPDGSNFTLKIRSTKLEDSAMYFCASSVRINNEQFFGPGTRLTVL.

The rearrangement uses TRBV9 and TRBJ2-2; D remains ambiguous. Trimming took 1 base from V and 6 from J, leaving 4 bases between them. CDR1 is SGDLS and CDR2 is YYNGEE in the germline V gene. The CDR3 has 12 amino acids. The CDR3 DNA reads TGTGCCAGCAGCGTATCCGCCGGGGAGCTGTTTTTT. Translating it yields CASSVSAGELFF.

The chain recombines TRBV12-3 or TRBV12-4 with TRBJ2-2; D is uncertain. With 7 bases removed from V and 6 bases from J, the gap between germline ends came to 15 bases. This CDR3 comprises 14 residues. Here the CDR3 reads CASTELGFSGELFF. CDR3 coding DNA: TGTGCCAGCACCGAGCTGGGATTTTCCGGGGAGCTGTTTTTT.

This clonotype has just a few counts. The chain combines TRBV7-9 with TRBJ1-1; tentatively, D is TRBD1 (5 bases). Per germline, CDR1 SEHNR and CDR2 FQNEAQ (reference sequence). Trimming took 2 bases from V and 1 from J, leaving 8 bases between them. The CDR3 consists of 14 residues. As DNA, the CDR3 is TGTGCCAGCAGCTTAACACAGGCGAACACTGAAGCTTTCTTT. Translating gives CASSLTQANTEAFF.

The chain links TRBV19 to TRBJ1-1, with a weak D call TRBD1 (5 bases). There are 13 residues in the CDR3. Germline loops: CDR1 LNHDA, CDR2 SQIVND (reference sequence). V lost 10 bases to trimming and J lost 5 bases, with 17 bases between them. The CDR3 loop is CATGEGRGTEAFF. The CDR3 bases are TGTGCCACGGGTGAGGGCCGGGGGACTGAAGCTTTCTTT. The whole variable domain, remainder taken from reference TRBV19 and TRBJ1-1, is DGGITQSPKYLFRKEGQNVTLSCEQNLNHDAMYWYRQDPGQGLRLIYYSQIVNDFQKGDIAEGYSVSREKKESFPLTVTSAQKNPTAFYLCATGEGRGTEAFFGQGTRLTVV.

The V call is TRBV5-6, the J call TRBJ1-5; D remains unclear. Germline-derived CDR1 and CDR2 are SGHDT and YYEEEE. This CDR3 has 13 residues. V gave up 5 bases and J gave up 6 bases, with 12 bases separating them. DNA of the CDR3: TGTGCCAGCAGTTTCGGGAGCGGTCAGCCCCAGCATTTT. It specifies CASSFGSGQPQHF.

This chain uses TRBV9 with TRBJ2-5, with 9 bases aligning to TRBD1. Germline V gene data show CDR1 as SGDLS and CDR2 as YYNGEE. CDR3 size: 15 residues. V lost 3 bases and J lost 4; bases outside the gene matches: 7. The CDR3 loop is CASSATGTGRETQYF. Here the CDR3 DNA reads TGTGCCAGCAGCGCAACCGGGACAGGGCGAGAGACCCAGTACTTC.

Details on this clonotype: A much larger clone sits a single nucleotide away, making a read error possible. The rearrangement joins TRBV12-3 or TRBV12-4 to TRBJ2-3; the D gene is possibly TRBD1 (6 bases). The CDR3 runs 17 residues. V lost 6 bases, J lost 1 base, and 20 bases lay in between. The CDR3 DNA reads TGTGCCAGCAGCCTCCAAGAGGGGGTTGTTGGCACAGATACGCAGTATTTT. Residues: CASSLQEGVVGTDTQYF.

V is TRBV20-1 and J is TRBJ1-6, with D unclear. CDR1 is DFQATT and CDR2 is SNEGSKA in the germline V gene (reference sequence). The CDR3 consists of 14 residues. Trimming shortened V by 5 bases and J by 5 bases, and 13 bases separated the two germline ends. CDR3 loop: CSASIGRNNSPLHF. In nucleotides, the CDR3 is TGCAGTGCTTCGATCGGGCGGAATAATTCACCCCTCCACTTT.

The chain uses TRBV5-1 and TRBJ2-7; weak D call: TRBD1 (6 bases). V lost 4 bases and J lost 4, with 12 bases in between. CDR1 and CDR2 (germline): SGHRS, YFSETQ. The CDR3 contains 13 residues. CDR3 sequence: CASSQGMGYEQYF. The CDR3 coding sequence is TGCGCCAGCAGCCAGGGGATGGGGTACGAGCAGTACTTC.

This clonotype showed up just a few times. The CDR3 nucleotides are TGCGCCAGCGCCCCCCCGCTGGGGACAGGGCTCGACGAGCAGTACTTC. Protein: CASAPPLGTGLDEQYF. V is TRBV5-1 and J is TRBJ2-7; 9 positions match TRBD1. This CDR3 spans 16 amino acids. The ends lost 7 bases at V and 5 bases at J; junction bases unmatched: 16. The germline V gene has CDR1 SGHRS and CDR2 YFSETQ.

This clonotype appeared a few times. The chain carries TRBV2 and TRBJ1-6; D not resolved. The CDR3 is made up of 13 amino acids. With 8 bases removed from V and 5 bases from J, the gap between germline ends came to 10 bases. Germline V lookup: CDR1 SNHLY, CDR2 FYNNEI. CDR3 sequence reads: CASQDPNNSPLHF. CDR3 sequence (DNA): TGTGCCAGCCAAGACCCCAATAATTCACCCCTCCACTTT.